The 10 T cell receptor beta chains in this list originate from one sample, sequenced in a study of blood T cell repertoires in COVID-19. The protocol was immunoSEQ multiplex PCR, while the TCRdb copy is restricted to in-frame clones and leaves out a portion. The table records about 160,000 clones, around 75% of them present only once. Material for sequencing was peripheral blood. The receptors originated from a woman aged 80 or older with acute or convalescent COVID-19.

The chain uses TRBV4-1 and TRBJ1-2; D is undetermined. The CDR3 loop spans 13 amino acids. Germline assignment: CDR1 MGHRA and CDR2 YSYEKL. V lost 4 bases and J 4 bases, leaving 10 bases between the germline ends. CDR3 sequence (DNA): TGCGCCAGCAGCCCCCATGGCCCCTATGGCTACACCTTC. It translates to CASSPHGPYGYTF.

Details on this clone: The sample contains more than one DNA sequence encoding this CDR3. The chain is built from TRBV12-3 or TRBV12-4 and TRBJ2-7, with TRBD1 identical over 8 bases. The CDR3 loop spans 13 amino acids. V shed 5 bases, J shed 4 bases, and the junction held 4 bases outside the gene matches. CDR3 DNA sequence: TGTGCCAGCAGTCTCGGACAGGGATACGAGCAGTACTTC. Translating it yields CASSLGQGYEQYF.

The V gene is TRBV7-6, the J gene TRBJ2-1; a possible D gene is TRBD2 (5 bases). The CDR3 covers 16 residues. The germline gives CDR1 SGHVS, CDR2 FNYEAQ. V was cut by 3 bases and J by 6 bases, with 18 bases left in between. The CDR3 region has the DNA TGTGCCAGCAGCTTCGGAGGAGCGGCATTAGGCAATGAGCAGTTCTTC. Amino acid sequence: CASSFGGAALGNEQFF.

The rearrangement joins TRBV3-1 (or the pseudogene TRBV3-2) to TRBJ2-4; TRBD1 matches 12 bases. Germline lookup yields CDR1 LGHDT and CDR2 YNNKEL (reference sequence). With 6 bases clipped from V and 13 bases from J, the junction kept 10 bases outside the gene matches. The CDR3 runs to 14 residues. The CDR3 sequence: CASSQRGGTGGQYF. Here the CDR3 DNA reads TGTGCCAGCAGTCAACGTGGGGGGACAGGGGGCCAGTACTTC.

Here the CDR3 reads CASSLGGRQSNQPQHF. The CDR3 DNA is TGTGCCAGCAGCTTAGGGGGGCGGCAAAGCAATCAGCCCCAGCATTTT. V gene TRBV7-8 combines with J gene TRBJ1-5; TRBD1 is a possible D gene (6 bases). The CDR3 runs 16 residues. Per the germline V gene, CDR1 is SGHVS and CDR2 is FQNEAQ. Trimming pared 1 base from V and 1 base from J, leaving 11 bases between.

This clone was detected once. The rearrangement uses TRBV24-1 and TRBJ2-1; 9 bases match TRBD1. In germline, CDR1 is KGHDR, CDR2 SFDVKD. The CDR3 spans 17 residues. J lost 7 bases, V lost 2 bases, and 11 bases had no gene match. The CDR3 nucleotides read TGTGCCACCAGTGATTCGCGCCCGGACAGGGGTTGGAATGAGCAGTTCTTC. This encodes CATSDSRPDRGWNEQFF.

This chain links TRBV7-9 with TRBJ2-7; possibly TRBD1 for D (6 bases). Trimming removed 3 bases from V and 4 bases from J, with 10 bases in between. Germline V gives CDR1 SEHNR, CDR2 FQNEAQ (reference sequence). There are 13 residues in the CDR3. The CDR3 DNA follows: TGTGCCAGCAGCTTCGACAGGTTTTACGAGCAGTACTTC. This sequence encodes CASSFDRFYEQYF. Full variable domain (rest looked up from reference TRBV7-9 and TRBJ2-7): DTGVSQNPRHKITKRGQNVTFRCDPISEHNRLYWYRQTLGQGPEFLTYFQNEAQLEKSRLLSDRFSAERPKGSFSTLEIQRTEQGDSAMYLCASSFDRFYEQYFGPGTRLTVT.

The chain combines TRBV28 with TRBJ1-3; TRBD1 aligns across 9 bases. With V trimmed by 5 bases and J by 0 bases, 2 bases remained unmatched. The CDR3 has 15 residues. Germline CDR1 MDHEN, CDR2 SYDVKM. CDR3 region: CASSRGQGSGNTIYF. CDR3 DNA sequence: TGTGCCAGCAGTAGGGGACAGGGCTCTGGAAACACCATATATTTT.

The CDR3 here is CASSPNYYNNEQFF. The CDR3 nucleotides read TGTGCCAGCAGCCCTAACTACTACAACAATGAGCAGTTCTTC. The chain carries TRBV9 and TRBJ2-1, with D uncertain. This CDR3 has 14 amino acids. Germline CDR1 and CDR2: SGDLS and YYNGEE. V was trimmed by 4 bases and J by 5 bases, leaving 13 bases between them.

This chain connects TRBV19 to TRBJ2-5; TRBD1 matches at 8 bases. V gave up 6 bases and J gave up 3 bases; unmatched junction bases: 3. This CDR3 is 13 amino acids long. Germline V gene data show CDR1 as LNHDA and CDR2 as SQIVND (reference sequence). CDR3: CASSEDREETQYF. The CDR3 coding sequence is TGTGCCAGTAGCGAGGACAGGGAAGAGACCCAGTACTTC.